The subject of this entry is one T cell receptor beta chain. Its matching antigen is unknown. The entry originates in a study of T cells in tuberculosis. Study in general: A South African cohort included IGRA-negative adolescents, latently infected IGRA-positive adolescents and adults with active tuberculosis. Notes on the study in general: Smaller alpha distances in active tuberculosis partly reflected shorter CDR3-alpha lengths.

The table came from immunoSEQ multiplex PCR; TCRdb's copy has only in-frame clones and leaves some out. The sample carries roughly 35,000 clones, 90% to 95% recorded once. Deletions cut 3 bases from V and 0 bases from J, with 6 bases between. CDR3 length: 13 residues. Germline V gene lookup returns CDR1 WNHNN and CDR2 SYGVQD (reference sequence). This clonotype was sampled from a donor aged 10-35 years with latent tuberculosis or without tuberculosis infection. Some clones in this sample may be carry-over from other donors' samples. V usage is TRBV10-1 and J usage is TRBJ2-7, with D hard to call. The sequenced sample consisted of PBMCs. CDR3 sequence reads: CASSDGYSYEQYV. The CDR3 nucleotides read TGCGCCAGCAGTGACGGGTACTCCTACGAGCAGTACGTC.